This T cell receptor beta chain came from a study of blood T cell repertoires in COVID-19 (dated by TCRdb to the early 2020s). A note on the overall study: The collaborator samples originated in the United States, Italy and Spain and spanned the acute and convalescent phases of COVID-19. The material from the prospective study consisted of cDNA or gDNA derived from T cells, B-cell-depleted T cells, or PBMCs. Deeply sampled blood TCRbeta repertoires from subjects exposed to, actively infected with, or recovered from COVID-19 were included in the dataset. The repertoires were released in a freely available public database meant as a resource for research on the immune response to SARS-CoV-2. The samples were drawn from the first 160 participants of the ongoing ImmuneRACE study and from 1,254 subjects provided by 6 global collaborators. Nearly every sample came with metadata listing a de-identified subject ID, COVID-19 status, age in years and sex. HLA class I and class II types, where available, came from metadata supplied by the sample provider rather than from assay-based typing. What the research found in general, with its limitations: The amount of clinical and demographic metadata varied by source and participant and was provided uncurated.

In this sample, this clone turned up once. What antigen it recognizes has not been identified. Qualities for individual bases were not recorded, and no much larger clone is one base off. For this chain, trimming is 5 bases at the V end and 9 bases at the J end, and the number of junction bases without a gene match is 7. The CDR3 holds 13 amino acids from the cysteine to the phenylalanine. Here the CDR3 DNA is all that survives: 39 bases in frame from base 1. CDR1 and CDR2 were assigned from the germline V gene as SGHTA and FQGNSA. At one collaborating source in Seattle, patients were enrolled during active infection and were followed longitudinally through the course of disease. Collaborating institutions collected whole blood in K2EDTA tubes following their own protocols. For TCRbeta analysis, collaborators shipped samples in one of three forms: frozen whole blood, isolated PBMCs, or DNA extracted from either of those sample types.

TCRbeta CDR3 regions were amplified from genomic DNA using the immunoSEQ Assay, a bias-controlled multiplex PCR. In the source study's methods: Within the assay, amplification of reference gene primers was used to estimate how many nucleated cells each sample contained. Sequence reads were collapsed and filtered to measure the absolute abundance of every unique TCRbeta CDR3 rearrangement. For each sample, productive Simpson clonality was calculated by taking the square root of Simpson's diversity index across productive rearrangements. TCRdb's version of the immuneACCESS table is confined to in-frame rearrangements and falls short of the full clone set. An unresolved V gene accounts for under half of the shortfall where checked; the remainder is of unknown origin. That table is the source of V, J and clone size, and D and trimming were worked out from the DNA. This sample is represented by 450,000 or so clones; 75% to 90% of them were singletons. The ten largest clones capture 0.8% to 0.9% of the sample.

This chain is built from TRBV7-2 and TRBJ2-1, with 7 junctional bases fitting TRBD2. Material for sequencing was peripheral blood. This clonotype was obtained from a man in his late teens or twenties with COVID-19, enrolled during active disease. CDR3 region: CASSAGVGREQFF. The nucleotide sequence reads TGTGCCAGCAGCGCGGGGGTCGGGCGTGAGCAGTTCTTC.